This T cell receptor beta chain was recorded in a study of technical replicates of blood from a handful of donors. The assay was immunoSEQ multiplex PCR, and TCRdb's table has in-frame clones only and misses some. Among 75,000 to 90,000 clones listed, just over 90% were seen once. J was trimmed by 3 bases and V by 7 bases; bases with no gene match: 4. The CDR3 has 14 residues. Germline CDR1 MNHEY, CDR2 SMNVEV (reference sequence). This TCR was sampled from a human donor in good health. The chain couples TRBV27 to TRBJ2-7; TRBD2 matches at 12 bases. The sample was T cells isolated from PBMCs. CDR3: CASTPGLAGYEQYF. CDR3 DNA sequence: TGTGCCAGCACCCCGGGACTAGCGGGCTACGAGCAGTACTTC.